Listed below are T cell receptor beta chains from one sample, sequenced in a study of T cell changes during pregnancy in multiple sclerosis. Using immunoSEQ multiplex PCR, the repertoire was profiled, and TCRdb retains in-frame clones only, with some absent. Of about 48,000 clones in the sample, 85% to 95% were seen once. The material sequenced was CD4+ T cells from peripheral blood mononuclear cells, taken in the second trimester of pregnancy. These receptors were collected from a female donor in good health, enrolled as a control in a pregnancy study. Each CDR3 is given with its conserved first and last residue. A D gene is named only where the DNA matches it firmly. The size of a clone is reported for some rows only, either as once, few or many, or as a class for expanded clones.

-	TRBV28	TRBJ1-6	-	TGTGCCAGCAGTTTACGGATTACAGGGTGGGATTCACCCCTCCACTTT	CASSLRITGWDSPLHF
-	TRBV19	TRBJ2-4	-	TGTGCCAGTAGTATTGGGCAGAGGCGGGCGGTCATAGCCAAAAACATTCAGTACTTC	CASSIGQRRAVIAKNIQYF
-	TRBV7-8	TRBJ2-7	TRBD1	TGTGCCAGTAGGACAGGGGTCTCCTACGAGCAGTACTTC	CASRTGVSYEQYF
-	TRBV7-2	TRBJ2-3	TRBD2	TGTGCCAGCAGCTTAGCGCCCCGGGGAGGGACCACAGATACGCAGTATTTT	CASSLAPRGGTTDTQYF
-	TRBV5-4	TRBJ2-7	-	TGTGCCAGCAGCTGGGGTTCCGGGGGCTACGAGCAGTACTTC	CASSWGSGGYEQYF
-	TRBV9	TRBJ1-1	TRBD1	TGTGCCAGCAGCGGACAGGGGGAAACTGAAGCTTTCTTT	CASSGQGETEAFF
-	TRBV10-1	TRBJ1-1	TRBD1	TGCGCCAGCAGTGAGTCGCTCTGGGACAGGGTCACTGAAGCTTTCTTT	CASSESLWDRVTEAFF
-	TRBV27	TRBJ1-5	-	TGTGCCAGCAGGCCCCCGGGGTCACCGTGGCCCCAGCATTTT	CASRPPGSPWPQHF
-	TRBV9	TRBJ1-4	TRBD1	TGTGCCAGCAGCGCCCCGGGACAGTCTGAAAAACTGTTTTTT	CASSAPGQSEKLFF
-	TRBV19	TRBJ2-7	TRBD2	TGTGCCAGTAGTATTTACCCTGGACTAGCGGGGGACTACGAGCAGTACTTC	CASSIYPGLAGDYEQYF
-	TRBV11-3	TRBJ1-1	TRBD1	TGTGCCAGCAGCTTCGACAGGGGGCAAGGGGGGGACACTGAAGCTTTCTTT	CASSFDRGQGGDTEAFF
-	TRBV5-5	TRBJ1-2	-	TGTGCCAGCAGCTTGGGCCAGGCTCACTATGGCTACACCTTC	CASSLGQAHYGYTF
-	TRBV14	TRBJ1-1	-	TGTGCCAGCAGCCCAGGGGCCCGTAACACTGAAGCTTTCTTT	CASSPGARNTEAFF
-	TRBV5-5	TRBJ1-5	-	TGTGCCAGCAGCTTGGAAGGGAGTCAGCCCCAGCATTTT	CASSLEGSQPQHF
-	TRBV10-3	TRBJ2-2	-	TGTGCCATCAGTGGAGGCGGAGTTGGAACCGGGGAGCTGTTTTTT	CAISGGGVGTGELFF
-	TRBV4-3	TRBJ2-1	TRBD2	TGCGCCAGCAGCAAAGGGGCGGGGGCTAGCGGGAATAATAAGTTCTTC	CASSKGAGASGNNKFF
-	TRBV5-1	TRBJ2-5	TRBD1	TGCGCCAGCACTGGACAGGGCTCGCTCGAGACCCAGTACTTC	CASTGQGSLETQYF
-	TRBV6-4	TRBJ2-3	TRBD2	TGTGCCAGCAGTGCGACTAGCGGGGGGGCAGATACGCAGTATTTT	CASSATSGGADTQYF
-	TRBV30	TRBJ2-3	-	TGTGCCTGTATAAGCCCGTCCACAGATACGCAGTATTTT	CACISPSTDTQYF
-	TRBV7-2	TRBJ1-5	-	TGTGCCAGCAGCTTTCAGGGGAACGACAATCAGCCCCAGCATTTT	CASSFQGNDNQPQHF
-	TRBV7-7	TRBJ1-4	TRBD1	TGTGCTAGCAGCCCTGGGACAGGGCGGGGTGCAACTAATGAAAAACTGTTTTTT	CASSPGTGRGATNEKLFF
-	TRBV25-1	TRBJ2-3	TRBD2	TGTGCCAGCAGTGAATTAGGGACTAGCGGGGCCTTTTGGGATACGCAGTATTTT	CASSELGTSGAFWDTQYF
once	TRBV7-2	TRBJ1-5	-	TGTGCCAGCAGCTTAGGGGGCCTGGTGGGACAGCCCCAGCATTTT	CASSLGGLVGQPQHF
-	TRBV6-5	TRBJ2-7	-	TGTGCCAGCAGTCCTCCTGGACTCGCCTACGAGCAGTACTTC	CASSPPGLAYEQYF
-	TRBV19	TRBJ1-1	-	TGTGCCAGTAGTACTAGACAGAATCCGAACACTGAAGCTTTCTTT	CASSTRQNPNTEAFF
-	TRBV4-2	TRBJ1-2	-	TGTGCCAGCAGCCAGGAGGACAGTACCTTCGATGGCTACACCTTC	CASSQEDSTFDGYTF
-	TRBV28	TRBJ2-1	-	TGTGCCAGCAGTGGGCCCAATGAGCAGTTCTTC	CASSGPNEQFF
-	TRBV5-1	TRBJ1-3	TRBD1	TGCGCCAGCAGCCCCTCAGGGGGCTCCCTCTCTGGAAACACCATATATTTT	CASSPSGGSLSGNTIYF
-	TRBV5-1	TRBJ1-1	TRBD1	TGCGCCAGCAGCTTGGCGACAGGGGGTGACACTGAAGCTTTCTTT	CASSLATGGDTEAFF
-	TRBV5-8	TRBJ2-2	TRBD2	TGTGCCAGCAGTTTAAGCGGGGGGGCCATCGGGGAGCTGTTTTTT	CASSLSGGAIGELFF
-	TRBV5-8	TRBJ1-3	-	TGTGCCAGCAGTCCCGCTCGGGCTGGAAACACCATATATTTT	CASSPARAGNTIYF
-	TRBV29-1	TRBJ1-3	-	TGCAGCGTTGAGAGCCCGAGCTCTGGAAACACCATATATTTT	CSVESPSSGNTIYF
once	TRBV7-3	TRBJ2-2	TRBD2	TGTGCCAGCAGCCAGACGACTAGCGGGAACACCGGGGAGCTGTTTTTT	CASSQTTSGNTGELFF
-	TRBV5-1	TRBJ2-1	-	TGCGCCAGCAGCGTTTCTGCTGACGGGAATGAGCAGTTCTTC	CASSVSADGNEQFF
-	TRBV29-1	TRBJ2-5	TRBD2	TGCAGCGTGGTCAACCTACTAGCGCTTGGTTTGGAGACCCAGTACTTC	CSVVNLLALGLETQYF
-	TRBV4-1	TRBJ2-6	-	TGCGCCAGCAGCCAAGCTCCCGCGCACTCTGGGGCCAACGTCCTGACTTTC	CASSQAPAHSGANVLTF
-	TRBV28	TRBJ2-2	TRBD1	TGTGCCAGAGAGACAGGGTATACCGGGGAGCTGTTTTTT	CARETGYTGELFF
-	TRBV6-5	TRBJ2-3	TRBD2	TGTGCCAGCATGGGAGGGAGTCGGACAGATACGCAGTATTTT	CASMGGSRTDTQYF
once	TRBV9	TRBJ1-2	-	TGTGCCAGCAGCCCCACAGGGAACTATGGCTACACCTTC	CASSPTGNYGYTF
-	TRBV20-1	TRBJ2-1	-	TGCAGTGCAATAATCCGAGTTGAGCAGTTCTTC	CSAIIRVEQFF
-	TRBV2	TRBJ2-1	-	TGTGCCAGCCGCTACAATGAGCAGTTCTTC	CASRYNEQFF
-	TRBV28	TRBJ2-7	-	TGTGCCATCGGGGGCGGGAGCCCATATTCCTACGAGCAGTACTTC	CAIGGGSPYSYEQYF
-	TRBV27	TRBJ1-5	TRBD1	TGTGCCAGCAGCACGGGACAGGGGCCAAATCAGCCCCAGCATTTT	CASSTGQGPNQPQHF
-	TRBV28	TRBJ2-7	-	TGTGCCAGCAGTTTAGGACAGTCTCTCTACGAGCAGTACTTC	CASSLGQSLYEQYF
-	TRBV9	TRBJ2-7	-	TGTGCCAGCAGCGTAGAGGAGACTACACAATACGAGCAGTACTTC	CASSVEETTQYEQYF
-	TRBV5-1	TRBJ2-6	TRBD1	TGCGCCAGCAGCTTGGGGGGGACAGGGACAGGGGCCAACGTCCTGACTTTC	CASSLGGTGTGANVLTF
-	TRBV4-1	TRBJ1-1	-	TGCGCCAGCAGCCTCAGGGGAATGGGTTTAATGAACACTGAAGCTTTCTTT	CASSLRGMGLMNTEAFF
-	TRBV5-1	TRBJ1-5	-	TGCGCCAGCAGCAAAGGGGGAATTGGAGGCAATCAGCCCCAGCATTTT	CASSKGGIGGNQPQHF
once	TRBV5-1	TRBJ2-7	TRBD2	TGCGCCAGCAGCACCCTTCTAGCGGGGGGCCTCAGCTCCTACGAGCAGTACTTC	CASSTLLAGGLSSYEQYF
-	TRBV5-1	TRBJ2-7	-	TGCGCCAGCAGTCCTTTAGAGGGAGGTGGGGCCTACGAGCAGTACTTC	CASSPLEGGGAYEQYF
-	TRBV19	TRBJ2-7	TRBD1	TGTGCCAGTAGTATAGGCGCAGGGGGCCGTCGGGAGCAGTACTTC	CASSIGAGGRREQYF
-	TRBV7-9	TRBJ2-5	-	TGTGCCAGCAGCTTAGCTTTAGGGAGTTGGGAGACCCAGTACTTC	CASSLALGSWETQYF
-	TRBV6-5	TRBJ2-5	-	TGTGCCCCCCCCCGGCGGACCCGGGGAGAGACCCAGTACTTC	CAPPRRTRGETQYF
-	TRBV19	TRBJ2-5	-	TGTGCCAGTAGTATTAGCTCCGGGACCCAGTACTTC	CASSISSGTQYF
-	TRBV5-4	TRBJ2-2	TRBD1	TGTGCCAGCAGCACCGACAGGGGGCGCACCGGGGAGCTGTTTTTT	CASSTDRGRTGELFF